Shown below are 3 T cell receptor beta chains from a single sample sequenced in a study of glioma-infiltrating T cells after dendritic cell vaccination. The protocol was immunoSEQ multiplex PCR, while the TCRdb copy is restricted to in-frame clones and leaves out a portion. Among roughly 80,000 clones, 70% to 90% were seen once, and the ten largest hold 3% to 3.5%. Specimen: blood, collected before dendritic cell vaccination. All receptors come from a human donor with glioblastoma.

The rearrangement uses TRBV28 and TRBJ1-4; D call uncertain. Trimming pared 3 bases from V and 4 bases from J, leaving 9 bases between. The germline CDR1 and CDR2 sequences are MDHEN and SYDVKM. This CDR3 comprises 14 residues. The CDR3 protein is CASSLFQVNEKLFF. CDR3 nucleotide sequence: TGTGCCAGCAGTTTGTTCCAGGTTAATGAAAAACTGTTTTTT.

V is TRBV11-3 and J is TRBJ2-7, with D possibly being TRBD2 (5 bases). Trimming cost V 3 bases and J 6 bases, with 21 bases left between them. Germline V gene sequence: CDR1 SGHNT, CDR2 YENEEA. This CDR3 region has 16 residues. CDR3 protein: CASSLGRLSGLSEQYF. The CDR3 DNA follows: TGTGCCAGCAGCTTGGGCCGACTAAGCGGTCTTTCCGAGCAGTACTTC.

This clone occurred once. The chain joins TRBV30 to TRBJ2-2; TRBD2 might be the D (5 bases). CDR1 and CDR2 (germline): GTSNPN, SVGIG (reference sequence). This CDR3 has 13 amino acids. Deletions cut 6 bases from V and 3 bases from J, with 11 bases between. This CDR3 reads CACRDYYTGELFF. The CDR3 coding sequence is TGTGCCTGCCGAGACTATTACACCGGGGAGCTGTTTTTT.